These 4 T cell receptor beta chains were all obtained from the same sample, sequenced in a study of T cell repertoires in cytomegalovirus infection. No antigens are known for them. TCRdb processed the reads anew with MiXCR; each CDR3 protein has one entry. The profile shows nearly 700,000 distinct CDR3 sequences, about 30% of them singletons. Source: cultured PBMCs, taken from culture after CMV antigen stimulation. These receptors were collected from a human donor in good health (CMV status not recorded). Some clones in this sample may be carry-over from other donors' samples.

The chain uses TRBV6-5 and TRBJ1-3; D is unclear. The CDR3 covers 15 residues. The germline gives CDR1 MNHEY, CDR2 SVGAGI. V was trimmed by 3 bases and J by 0 bases, leaving 9 bases between them. The CDR3 is CASSYEGISGNTIYF. The CDR3 DNA reads TGTGCCAGCAGTTATGAGGGAATCTCTGGAAACACCATATATTTT.

This clonotype was seen only a few times. V gene TRBV7-9 combines with J gene TRBJ1-2; D is uncertain. This CDR3 is 15 amino acids long. V lost 2 bases, J lost 0 bases, and 10 bases lay in between. Germline values: CDR1 SEHNR, CDR2 FQNEAQ (reference sequence). CDR3: CASSLSGVANYGYTF. The DNA of the CDR3 is TGTGCCAGCAGCTTAAGTGGGGTCGCTAACTATGGCTACACCTTC.

The rearrangement uses TRBV12-3 or TRBV12-4 and TRBJ2-3, with 10 bases aligning to TRBD2. The CDR3 sequence is 14 residues long. V dropped 6 bases and J dropped 8; count of bases not matched to a gene: 8. CDR3 loop: CASRPLAGVPTQYF. The CDR3 DNA sequence: TGTGCCAGCAGGCCTCTAGCGGGGGTTCCTACGCAGTATTTT.

CDR3 sequence: CATSGGVGEKLFF. The CDR3 DNA is TGTGCCACCTCGGGAGGGGTCGGCGAAAAACTGTTTTTT. V usage is TRBV24-1 and J usage is TRBJ1-4; possibly TRBD1 for D (5 bases). The CDR3 has 13 amino acids. CDR1 is KGHDR and CDR2 is SFDVKD in the germline V gene. V dropped 9 bases and J dropped 8 bases, with 15 bases sitting between them.